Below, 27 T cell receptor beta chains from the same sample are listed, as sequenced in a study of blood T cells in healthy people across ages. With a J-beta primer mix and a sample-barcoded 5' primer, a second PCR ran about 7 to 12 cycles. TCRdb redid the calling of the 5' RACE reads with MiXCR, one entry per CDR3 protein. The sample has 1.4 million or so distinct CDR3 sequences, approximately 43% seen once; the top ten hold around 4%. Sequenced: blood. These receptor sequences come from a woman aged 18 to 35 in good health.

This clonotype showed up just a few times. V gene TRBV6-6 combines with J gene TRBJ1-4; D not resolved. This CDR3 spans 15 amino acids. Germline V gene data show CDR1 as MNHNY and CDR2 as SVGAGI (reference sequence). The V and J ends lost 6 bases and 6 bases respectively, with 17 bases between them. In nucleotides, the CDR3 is TGTGCCAGCAGGCCCGCCGGACTTCCTGATGAAAAACTGTTTTTT. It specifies CASRPAGLPDEKLFF.

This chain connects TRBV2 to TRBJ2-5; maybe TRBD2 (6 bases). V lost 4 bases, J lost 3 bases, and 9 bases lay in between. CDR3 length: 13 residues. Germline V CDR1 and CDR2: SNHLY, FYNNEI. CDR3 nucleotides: TGTGCCAGCAGTGCACTAGCCGAAGAGACCCAGTACTTC. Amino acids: CASSALAEETQYF.

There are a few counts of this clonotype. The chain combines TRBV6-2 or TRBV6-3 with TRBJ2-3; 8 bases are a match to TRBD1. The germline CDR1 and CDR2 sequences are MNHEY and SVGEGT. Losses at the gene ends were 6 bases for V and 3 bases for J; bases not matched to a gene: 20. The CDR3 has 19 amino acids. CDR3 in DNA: TGTGCCAGCAGCCTTCCGGGCAGGGGGCGCATACTGGGGACAGATACGCAGTATTTT. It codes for CASSLPGRGRILGTDTQYF.

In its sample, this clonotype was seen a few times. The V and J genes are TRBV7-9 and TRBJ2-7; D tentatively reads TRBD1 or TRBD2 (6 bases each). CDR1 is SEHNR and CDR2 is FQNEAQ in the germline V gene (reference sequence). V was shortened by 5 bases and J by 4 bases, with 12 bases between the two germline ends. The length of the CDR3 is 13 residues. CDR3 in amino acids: CASSAGEEYEQYF. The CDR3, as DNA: TGTGCCAGCAGCGCAGGGGAGGAGTACGAGCAGTACTTC.

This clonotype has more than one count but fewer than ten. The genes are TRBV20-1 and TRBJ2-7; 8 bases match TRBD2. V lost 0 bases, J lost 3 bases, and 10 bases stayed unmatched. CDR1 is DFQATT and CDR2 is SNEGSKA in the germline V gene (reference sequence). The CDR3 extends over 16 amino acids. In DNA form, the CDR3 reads TGCAGTGCTAGAGAGGCCTTGAGCGGGAGACGCTACGAGCAGTACTTC. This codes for CSAREALSGRRYEQYF.

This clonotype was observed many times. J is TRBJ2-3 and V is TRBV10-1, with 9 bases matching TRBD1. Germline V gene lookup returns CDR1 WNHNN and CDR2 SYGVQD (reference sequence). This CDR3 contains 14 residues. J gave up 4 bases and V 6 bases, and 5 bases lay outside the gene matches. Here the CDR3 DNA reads TGCGCCAGCAGAGAAGGGACAGGGTCAGATACGCAGTATTTT. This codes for CASREGTGSDTQYF.

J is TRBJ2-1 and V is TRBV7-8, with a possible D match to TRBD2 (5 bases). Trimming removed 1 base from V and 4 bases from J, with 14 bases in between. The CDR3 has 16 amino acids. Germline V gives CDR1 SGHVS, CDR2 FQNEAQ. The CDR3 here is CASSLVEGTPYNEQFF. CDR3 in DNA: TGTGCCAGCAGCTTAGTAGAGGGTACGCCGTACAATGAGCAGTTCTTC.

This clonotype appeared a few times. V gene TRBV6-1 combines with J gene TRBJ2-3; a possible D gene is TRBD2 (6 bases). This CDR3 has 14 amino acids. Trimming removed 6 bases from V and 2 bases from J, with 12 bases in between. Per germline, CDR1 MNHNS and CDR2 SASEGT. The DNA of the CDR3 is TGTGCCAGCAGGACCCGGGGACTCACAGATACGCAGTATTTT. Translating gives CASRTRGLTDTQYF.

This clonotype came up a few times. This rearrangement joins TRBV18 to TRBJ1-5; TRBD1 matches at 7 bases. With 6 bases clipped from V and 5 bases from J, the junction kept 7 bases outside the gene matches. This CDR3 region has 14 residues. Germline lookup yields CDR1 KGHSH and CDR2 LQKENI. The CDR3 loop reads CASSEQGPDQPQHF. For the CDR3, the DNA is TGTGCCAGCTCTGAACAGGGGCCGGATCAGCCCCAGCATTTT.

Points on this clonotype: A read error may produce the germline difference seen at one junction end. DNA of the CDR3: TGCGGGGCAGGGGGCCTCAATCAGCCCCAGCATTTT. Encoded protein: CGAGGLNQPQHF. This chain connects TRBV6-2 or TRBV6-3 to TRBJ1-5, with TRBD1 identical over 8 bases. Germline V gene sequence: CDR1 MNHEY, CDR2 SVGEGT. This CDR3 region has 12 residues.

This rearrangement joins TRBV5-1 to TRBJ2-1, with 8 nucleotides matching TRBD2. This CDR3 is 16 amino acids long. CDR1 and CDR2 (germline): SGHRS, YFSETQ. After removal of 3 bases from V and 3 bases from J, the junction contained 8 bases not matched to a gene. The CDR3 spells CASSSPGSGGYNEQFF. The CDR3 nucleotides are TGCGCCAGCAGCTCCCCGGGGAGCGGGGGCTACAATGAGCAGTTCTTC. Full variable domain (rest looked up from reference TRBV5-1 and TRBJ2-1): KAGVTQTPRYLIKTRGQQVTLSCSPISGHRSVSWYQQTPGQGLQFLFEYFSETQRNKGNFPGRFSGRQFSNSRSEMNVSTLELGDSALYLCASSSPGSGGYNEQFFGPGTRLTVL.

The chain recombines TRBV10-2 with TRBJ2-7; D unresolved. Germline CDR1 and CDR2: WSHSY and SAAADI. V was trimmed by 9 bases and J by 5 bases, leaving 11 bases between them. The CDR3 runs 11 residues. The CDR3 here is CARGLAHEQYF. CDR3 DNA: TGCGCCAGGGGCTTAGCCCACGAGCAGTACTTC.

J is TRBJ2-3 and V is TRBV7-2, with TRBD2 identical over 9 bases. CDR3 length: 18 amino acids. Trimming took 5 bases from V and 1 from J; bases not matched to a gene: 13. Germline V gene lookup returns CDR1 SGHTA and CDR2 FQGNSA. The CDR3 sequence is CASSLMVGQREGTDTQYF. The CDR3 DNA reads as TGTGCCAGCAGCCTCATGGTCGGTCAGCGGGAGGGCACAGATACGCAGTATTTT.

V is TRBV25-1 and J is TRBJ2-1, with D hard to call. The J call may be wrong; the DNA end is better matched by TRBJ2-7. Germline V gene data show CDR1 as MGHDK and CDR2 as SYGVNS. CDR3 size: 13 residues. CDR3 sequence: CASSEYNMGEQYF. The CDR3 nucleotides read TGTGCCAGCAGTGAATATAATATGGGGGAGCAGTACTTC.

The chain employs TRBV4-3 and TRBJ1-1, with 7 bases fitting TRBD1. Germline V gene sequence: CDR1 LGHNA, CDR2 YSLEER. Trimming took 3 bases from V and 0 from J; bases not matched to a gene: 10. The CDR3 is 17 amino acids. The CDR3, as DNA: TGCGCCAGCAGCCAGTACAGGGGCCATACTTTGAACACTGAAGCTTTCTTT. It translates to CASSQYRGHTLNTEAFF.

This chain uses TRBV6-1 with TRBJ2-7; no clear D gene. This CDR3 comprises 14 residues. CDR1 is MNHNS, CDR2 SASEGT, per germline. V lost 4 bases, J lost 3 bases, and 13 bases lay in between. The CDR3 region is CASSGSPRDYEQYF. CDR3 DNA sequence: TGTGCCAGCAGTGGAAGCCCTAGGGACTACGAGCAGTACTTC.

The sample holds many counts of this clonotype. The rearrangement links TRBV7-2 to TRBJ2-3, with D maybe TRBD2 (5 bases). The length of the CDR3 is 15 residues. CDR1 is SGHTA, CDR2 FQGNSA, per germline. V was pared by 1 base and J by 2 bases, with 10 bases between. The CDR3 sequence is CASSLGLAHTDTQYF. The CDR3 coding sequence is TGTGCCAGCAGCTTAGGGCTAGCCCACACAGATACGCAGTATTTT.

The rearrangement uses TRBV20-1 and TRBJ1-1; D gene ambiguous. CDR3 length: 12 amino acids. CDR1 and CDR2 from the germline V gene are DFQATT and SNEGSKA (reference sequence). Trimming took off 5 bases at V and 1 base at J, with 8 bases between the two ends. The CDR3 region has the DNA TGCAGTGCTGTCTGGGAGAACACTGAAGCTTTCTTT. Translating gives CSAVWENTEAFF.

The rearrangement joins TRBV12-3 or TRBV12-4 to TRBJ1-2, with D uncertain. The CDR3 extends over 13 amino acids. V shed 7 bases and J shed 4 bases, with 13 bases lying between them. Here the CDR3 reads CASTTSRGYGYTF. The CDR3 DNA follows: TGTGCCAGCACCACTAGCAGAGGCTATGGCTACACCTTC.

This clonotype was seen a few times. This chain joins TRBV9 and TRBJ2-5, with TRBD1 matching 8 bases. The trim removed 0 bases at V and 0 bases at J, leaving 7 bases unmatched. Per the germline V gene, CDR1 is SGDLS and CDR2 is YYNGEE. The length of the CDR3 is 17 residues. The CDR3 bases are TGTGCCAGCAGCGTAGCTCACGGGGACAGGTACCAAGAGACCCAGTACTTC. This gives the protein CASSVAHGDRYQETQYF.

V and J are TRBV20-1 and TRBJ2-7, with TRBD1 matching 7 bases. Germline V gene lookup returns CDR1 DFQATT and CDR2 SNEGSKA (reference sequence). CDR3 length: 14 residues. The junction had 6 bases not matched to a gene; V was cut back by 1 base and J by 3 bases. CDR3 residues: CSARVGDSGYEQYF. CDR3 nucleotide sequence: TGCAGTGCTAGAGTTGGGGACAGTGGCTACGAGCAGTACTTC.

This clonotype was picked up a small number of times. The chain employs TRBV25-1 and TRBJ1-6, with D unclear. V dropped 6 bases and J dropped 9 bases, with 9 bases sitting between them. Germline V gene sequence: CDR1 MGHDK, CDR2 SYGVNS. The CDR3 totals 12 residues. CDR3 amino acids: CASSNPLSPLHF. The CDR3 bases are TGTGCCAGCAGCAACCCCCTTTCACCCCTCCACTTT.

CDR3 residues: CASKYGNQEKLFF. CDR3 sequence (DNA): TGTGCCAGCAAGTACGGAAATCAGGAAAAACTGTTTTTT. The chain links TRBV12-3 or TRBV12-4 to TRBJ1-4; D unresolved. V gave up 7 bases and J gave up 8 bases, with 14 bases separating them. The CDR3 extends over 13 amino acids.

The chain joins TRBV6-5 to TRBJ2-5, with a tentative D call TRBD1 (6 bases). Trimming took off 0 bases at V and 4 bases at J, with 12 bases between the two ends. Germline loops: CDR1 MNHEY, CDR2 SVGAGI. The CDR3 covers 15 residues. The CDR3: CASSYSWGRGETQYF. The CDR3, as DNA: TGTGCCAGCAGTTACTCATGGGGCAGGGGAGAGACCCAGTACTTC.

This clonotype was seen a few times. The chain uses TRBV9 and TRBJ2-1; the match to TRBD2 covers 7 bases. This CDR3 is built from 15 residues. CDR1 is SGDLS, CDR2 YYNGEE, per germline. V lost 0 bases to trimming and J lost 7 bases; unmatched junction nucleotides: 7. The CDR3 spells CASSVDSGLGNEQFF. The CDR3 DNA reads TGTGCCAGCAGCGTAGATAGCGGGCTGGGGAATGAGCAGTTCTTC.

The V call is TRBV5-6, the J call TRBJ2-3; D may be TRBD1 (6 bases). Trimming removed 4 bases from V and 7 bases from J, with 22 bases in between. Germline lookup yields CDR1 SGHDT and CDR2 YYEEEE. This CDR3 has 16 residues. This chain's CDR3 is CASSEQGDPPSYTQYF. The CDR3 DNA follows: TGTGCCAGCAGCGAACAGGGTGACCCCCCCTCTTATACGCAGTATTTT. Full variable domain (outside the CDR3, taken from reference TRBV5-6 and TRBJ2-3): DAGVTQSPTHLIKTRGQQVTLRCSPKSGHDTVSWYQQALGQGPQFIFQYYEEEERQRGNFPDRFSGHQFPNYSSELNVNALLLGDSALYLCASSEQGDPPSYTQYFGPGTRLTVL.

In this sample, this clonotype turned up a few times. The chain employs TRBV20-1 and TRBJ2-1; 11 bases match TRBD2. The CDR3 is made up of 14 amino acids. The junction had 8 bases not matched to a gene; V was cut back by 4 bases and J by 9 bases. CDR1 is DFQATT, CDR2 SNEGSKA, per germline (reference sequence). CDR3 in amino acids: CSAIQTSGGLEQFF. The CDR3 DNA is TGCAGTGCTATCCAAACTAGCGGGGGTCTTGAGCAGTTCTTC.